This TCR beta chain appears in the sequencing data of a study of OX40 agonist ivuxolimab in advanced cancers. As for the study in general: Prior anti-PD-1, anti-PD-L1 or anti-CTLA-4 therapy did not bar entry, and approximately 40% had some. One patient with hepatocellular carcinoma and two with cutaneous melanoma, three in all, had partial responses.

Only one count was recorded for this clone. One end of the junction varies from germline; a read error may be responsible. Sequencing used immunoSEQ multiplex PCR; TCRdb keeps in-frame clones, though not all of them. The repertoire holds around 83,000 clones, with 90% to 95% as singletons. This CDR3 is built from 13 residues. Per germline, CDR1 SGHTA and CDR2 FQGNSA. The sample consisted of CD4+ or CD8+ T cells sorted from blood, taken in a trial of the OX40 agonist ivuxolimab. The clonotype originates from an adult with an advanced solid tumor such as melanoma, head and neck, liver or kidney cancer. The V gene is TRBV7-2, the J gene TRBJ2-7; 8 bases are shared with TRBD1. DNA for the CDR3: TGTGCCAGCAAAAGGCAGGGGGCGGGCGAGCAGCACTTC. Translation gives CASKRQGAGEQHF.